Listed here are 30 T cell receptor beta chains from one sample, sequenced in a study of cytomegalovirus exposure and HLA in healthy donors. PCR was performed using 60 Vbeta and 13 Jbeta primers. Sequenced by immunoSEQ multiplex PCR; TCRdb stores in-frame clones only, minus some. Among roughly 99,000 clones, 76% were seen once, and the ten largest hold about 2.5%. The sample was PBMCs. The receptors stem from a man younger than 35 in good health and CMV-seronegative.

This rearrangement joins TRBV6-5 to TRBJ2-5; 7 nucleotides line up with TRBD1. Germline assignment: CDR1 MNHEY and CDR2 SVGAGI. After removal of 6 bases from V and 5 bases from J, the junction contained 12 bases not matched to a gene. The CDR3 extends over 15 amino acids. The CDR3 region is CASRSYDREGETQYF. The DNA of the CDR3 is TGTGCCAGCAGGTCTTACGACAGGGAAGGGGAGACCCAGTACTTC.

The chain recombines TRBV6-5 with TRBJ1-1, with TRBD1 matching 8 bases. V lost 2 bases and J lost 1; bases outside the gene matches: 0. Germline CDR1 is MNHEY and CDR2 is SVGAGI. This CDR3 is 14 amino acids long. The CDR3 loop reads CASSYGTGNTEAFF. The CDR3 DNA reads as TGTGCCAGCAGTTACGGGACAGGGAACACTGAAGCTTTCTTT.

This clone was counted a single time. V usage is TRBV29-1 and J usage is TRBJ2-1; no firm D call. The CDR3 length is 11 residues. Germline CDR1 SQVTM, CDR2 ANQGSEA. Between the trimmed V and J ends, which lost 4 bases and 8 bases, there was a span of 9 bases. The CDR3 DNA reads as TGCAGCGTTGCCCCCCTTGATGAGCAGTTCTTC. As protein: CSVAPLDEQFF.

The rearrangement links TRBV9 to TRBJ1-6; weak D call: TRBD1 (5 bases). Trimming took 3 bases from V and 7 from J, leaving 14 bases between them. CDR3 size: 15 residues. In germline, CDR1 is SGDLS, CDR2 YYNGEE. In nucleotides, the CDR3 is TGTGCCAGCAGCGCCGGGGGACCACTGAATTCACCCCTCCACTTT. Translated: CASSAGGPLNSPLHF.

CDR3 in amino acids: CATAWGTGGSRTFYEQYF. CDR3 DNA: TGTGCCACCGCGTGGGGGACAGGGGGCTCCCGAACCTTCTACGAGCAGTACTTC. This chain links TRBV19 with TRBJ2-7; 12 positions agree with TRBD1. The CDR3 is 18 amino acids. V trimming: 10 bases; J trimming: 3 bases; junction bases outside the gene matches: 19. Germline V CDR1 and CDR2: LNHDA, SQIVND (reference sequence).

This chain uses TRBV18 with TRBJ1-1; D call uncertain. With 3 bases removed from V and 8 bases from J, the gap between germline ends came to 13 bases. From germline, CDR1 is KGHSH and CDR2 LQKENI. The length of the CDR3 is 13 residues. In DNA form, the CDR3 reads TGTGCCAGCTCACCGGGAAATAAGCGGGAAGCTTTCTTT. This codes for CASSPGNKREAFF. Filled out from reference TRBV18 and TRBJ1-1, the complete variable domain reads NAGVMQNPRHLVRRRGQEARLRCSPMKGHSHVYWYRQLPEEGLKFMVYLQKENIIDESGMPKERFSAEFPKEGPSILRIQQVVRGDSAAYFCASSPGNKREAFFGQGTRLTVV.

This chain joins TRBV7-2 and TRBJ2-3; 8 bases map to TRBD2. Germline assignment: CDR1 SGHTA and CDR2 FQGNSA. With 2 bases clipped from V and 2 bases from J, the junction kept 9 bases outside the gene matches. There are 17 residues in the CDR3. CDR3 amino acids: CASSLSRLASHTDTQYF. CDR3 DNA sequence: TGTGCCAGCAGCTTATCCCGACTAGCGTCCCACACAGATACGCAGTATTTT.

This sequence joins TRBV29-1 and TRBJ2-7; 7 positions match TRBD1. Germline loops: CDR1 SQVTM, CDR2 ANQGSEA. Losses at the gene ends were 5 bases for V and 2 bases for J; bases not matched to a gene: 6. The CDR3 covers 13 residues. As DNA, the CDR3 is TGCAGCGTTCCCCGGACAGGCCCCTACGAGCAGTACTTC. Translating gives CSVPRTGPYEQYF.

The chain uses TRBV4-2 and TRBJ2-6, with 7 bases identical to TRBD2. CDR1 and CDR2 from the germline V gene are LGHNA and YNFKEQ. The CDR3 loop spans 18 amino acids. V lost 2 bases, J lost 3 bases, and 10 bases stayed unmatched. The CDR3 protein is CASSQTRPGGVGANVLTF. In DNA form, the CDR3 reads TGTGCCAGCAGCCAAACCCGGCCGGGAGGAGTTGGGGCCAACGTCCTGACTTTC.

The CDR3 bases are TGCGCCAGCAGCTTGGGTTGGAGGGGGCGCGATGAGCAGTTCTTC. Translation gives CASSLGWRGRDEQFF. V usage is TRBV5-1 and J usage is TRBJ2-1; D is possibly TRBD1 (7 bases). The V gene's germline CDR1 is SGHRS and CDR2 YFSETQ. V was clipped by 0 bases and J by 8 bases, with 15 bases between them. The CDR3 loop spans 15 amino acids.

This sequence joins TRBV19 and TRBJ2-3, with 7 bases aligning to TRBD1. This CDR3 comprises 15 residues. CDR1 LNHDA and CDR2 SQIVND come from the germline V gene (reference sequence). Germline trimming cut 1 base from V and 0 bases from J; bases unmatched to any gene: 1. The CDR3 is CASSIGQGSTDTQYF. As DNA, the CDR3 is TGTGCCAGTAGTATAGGACAGGGAAGCACAGATACGCAGTATTTT.

This clone appeared a single time. The chain employs TRBV18 and TRBJ2-7; D not certain. The V gene's germline CDR1 is KGHSH and CDR2 LQKENI. The CDR3 spans 14 residues. Trimming took off 6 bases at V and 7 bases at J, with 19 bases between the two ends. CDR3 loop: CASSPGRQAVEQYF. CDR3 DNA sequence: TGTGCCAGCTCCCCCGGCAGGCAGGCCGTGGAGCAGTACTTC. The whole variable domain, remainder taken from reference TRBV18 and TRBJ2-7, is NAGVMQNPRHLVRRRGQEARLRCSPMKGHSHVYWYRQLPEEGLKFMVYLQKENIIDESGMPKERFSAEFPKEGPSILRIQQVVRGDSAAYFCASSPGRQAVEQYFGPGTRLTVT.

This clone was seen once. CDR3 bases: TGTGCCAGCAGTTACGGACAGGGTAGGCAGCCCCAGCATTTT. Translation: CASSYGQGRQPQHF. The chain employs TRBV7-8 and TRBJ1-5, with 8 nucleotides matching TRBD1. The CDR3 runs 14 residues. Trimming took 6 bases from V and 7 from J; bases not matched to a gene: 8. The germline gives CDR1 SGHVS, CDR2 FQNEAQ.

The table lists this clone with a few counts. The J gene is TRBJ1-5, the V gene TRBV6-6, with 7 bases identical to TRBD1. The length of the CDR3 is 15 residues. The ends lost 7 bases at V and 5 bases at J; junction bases unmatched: 11. CDR1 is MNHNY and CDR2 is SVGAGI in the germline V gene (reference sequence). For the CDR3, the DNA is TGTGCCAGCATCCCAGGGACAGTGGGATATCAGCCCCAGCATTTT. Encoded protein: CASIPGTVGYQPQHF.

J is TRBJ1-1 and V is TRBV7-9; TRBD1 agrees at 8 bases. This CDR3 contains 14 residues. V gave up 5 bases and J gave up 1 base; unmatched junction bases: 3. In germline, CDR1 is SEHNR, CDR2 FQNEAQ (reference sequence). The CDR3 sequence is CASSLQGGNTEAFF. In DNA form, the CDR3 reads TGTGCCAGCAGCCTACAGGGGGGGAACACTGAAGCTTTCTTT.

This chain connects TRBV20-1 to TRBJ2-5, with D maybe TRBD1 (5 bases). Trimming shortened V by 8 bases and J by 3 bases, and 10 bases separated the two germline ends. Germline values: CDR1 DFQATT, CDR2 SNEGSKA (reference sequence). The CDR3 spans 11 residues. The CDR3 loop reads CSPGIEETQYF. The CDR3 bases are TGCAGTCCAGGGATAGAAGAGACCCAGTACTTC.

This chain joins TRBV5-1 and TRBJ1-5, with 7 positions matching TRBD1. The V gene end was trimmed by 0 bases and the J gene end by 3 bases; junction bases not matched to a gene: 3. This CDR3 has 15 residues. Germline CDR1 reads SGHRS; CDR2 reads YFSETQ. The CDR3 region is CASSLVGTDNQPQHF. CDR3 coding DNA: TGCGCCAGCAGCTTGGTTGGGACAGACAATCAGCCCCAGCATTTT.

Here the CDR3 reads CASSVGAETFYEQYF. DNA of the CDR3: TGTGCCAGCAGCGTGGGCGCAGAAACATTCTACGAGCAGTACTTC. The chain is built from TRBV9 and TRBJ2-7; D is unresolved. This CDR3 comprises 15 residues. The V gene lost 2 bases and the J gene lost 3 bases, with 15 bases spanning the gap. Germline values: CDR1 SGDLS, CDR2 YYNGEE. Filled out from reference TRBV9 and TRBJ2-7, the complete variable domain reads DSGVTQTPKHLITATGQRVTLRCSPRSGDLSVYWYQQSLDQGLQFLIQYYNGEERAKGNILERFSAQQFPDLHSELNLSSLELGDSALYFCASSVGAETFYEQYFGPGTRLTVT.

V usage is TRBV5-6 and J usage is TRBJ2-7; 9 bases line up with TRBD1. The V and J ends lost 0 bases and 0 bases, in that order; junction bases with no gene match: 13. The CDR3 has 19 amino acids. Germline-derived CDR1 and CDR2 are SGHDT and YYEEEE. CDR3 nucleotide sequence: TGTGCCAGCAGCTTGGTTTTGGTTCAGGACAGGGGAACCTCCTACGAGCAGTACTTC. Residues: CASSLVLVQDRGTSYEQYF.

The rearrangement uses TRBV6-1 and TRBJ1-1; tentative D call: TRBD1 (6 bases). From germline, CDR1 is MNHNS and CDR2 SASEGT. The CDR3 consists of 13 residues. V was cut by 5 bases and J by 1 base, with 8 bases left in between. The CDR3 sequence: CASSSDRNTEAFF. CDR3 sequence (DNA): TGTGCCAGCAGTTCGGACAGGAACACTGAAGCTTTCTTT.

The chain employs TRBV25-1 and TRBJ2-5, with a tentative D call TRBD2 (6 bases). The CDR3 loop spans 13 amino acids. The germline gives CDR1 MGHDK, CDR2 SYGVNS. Trimming removed 7 bases at V and 4 bases at J, with 13 bases between. CDR3 nucleotide sequence: TGTGCCAGCATCCCTTGGGGGGTAGAGACCCAGTACTTC. This codes for CASIPWGVETQYF.

This clone has only one observation. The chain recombines TRBV5-1 with TRBJ2-5; 10 bases are a match to TRBD2. This CDR3 spans 16 amino acids. The ends lost 3 bases at V and 0 bases at J; junction bases unmatched: 5. Germline values: CDR1 SGHRS, CDR2 YFSETQ. CDR3 nucleotides: TGCGCCAGCAGCTACACTAGCGGGGCGTACCAAGAGACCCAGTACTTC. Its translation: CASSYTSGAYQETQYF.

V is TRBV7-8 and J is TRBJ2-5; a weak D match, TRBD1 (5 bases). The CDR3 is 14 amino acids. Germline V lookup: CDR1 SGHVS, CDR2 FQNEAQ. Trimming took 1 base from V and 11 from J, leaving 17 bases between them. CDR3 bases: TGTGCCAGCAGCTTAGTACAGGCGGATAATGGGCAGTACTTC. Protein: CASSLVQADNGQYF.

V and J are TRBV11-2 and TRBJ2-2; maybe TRBD2 (5 bases). The CDR3 extends over 14 amino acids. Per germline, CDR1 SGHAT and CDR2 FQNNGV. With 2 bases removed from V and 4 bases from J, the gap between germline ends came to 8 bases. DNA of the CDR3: TGTGCCAGCAGCTTAATGGGGAGCACCGGGGAGCTGTTTTTT. The encoded protein is CASSLMGSTGELFF.

The V call is TRBV9, the J call TRBJ1-3, with 8 bases identical to TRBD1. The CDR3 length is 17 residues. The trim removed 2 bases at V and 0 bases at J, leaving 7 bases unmatched. From germline, CDR1 is SGDLS and CDR2 YYNGEE. CDR3 bases: TGTGCCAGCAGCGTTTACGGGACAGGTATCTCTGGAAACACCATATATTTT. Translation: CASSVYGTGISGNTIYF.

There are a few counts of this clone. V gene TRBV19 combines with J gene TRBJ1-1; no clear D gene. Germline V lookup: CDR1 LNHDA, CDR2 SQIVND (reference sequence). The CDR3 consists of 14 residues. Trimming left V 7 bases short and J 4 bases short, with 16 bases between. The CDR3 reads CASIRTGASTEAFF. CDR3 in DNA: TGTGCCAGTATCCGCACCGGTGCCTCCACTGAAGCTTTCTTT.

The chain is built from TRBV5-1 and TRBJ2-2, with no clear D. Deletions cut 4 bases from V and 1 base from J, with 8 bases between. CDR1 and CDR2 (germline): SGHRS, YFSETQ. CDR3 length equals 14 residues. CDR3 residues: CASSTAKNTGELFF. The DNA of the CDR3 is TGCGCCAGCAGCACTGCCAAGAACACCGGGGAGCTGTTTTTT.

A note on this clone: The germline gene is not matched at one end of the junction; a read error may be the cause. The chain is built from TRBV7-9 and TRBJ2-7, with D perhaps TRBD1 (8 bases). CDR1 SEHNR and CDR2 FQNEAQ come from the germline V gene (reference sequence). CDR3 size: 15 residues. CDR3 DNA: TGTGCCAGCACCTTAGGGTACAGGGGGGGGGACGAGCAGTACTTC. Translated, it gives CASTLGYRGGDEQYF.

This chain connects TRBV27 to TRBJ1-5; D is unresolved. With 6 bases removed from V and 1 base from J, the gap between germline ends came to 4 bases. CDR1 and CDR2 from the germline V gene are MNHEY and SMNVEV (reference sequence). The CDR3 extends over 12 amino acids. The DNA of the CDR3 is TGTGCCAGCAGCAGAAGCAATCAGCCCCAGCATTTT. Protein product: CASSRSNQPQHF.

This chain joins TRBV2 and TRBJ1-3; 7 positions match TRBD1. The germline gives CDR1 SNHLY, CDR2 FYNNEI. V lost 6 bases to trimming and J lost 5 bases; unmatched junction nucleotides: 7. The CDR3 runs 14 residues. The CDR3 reads CASSADRPRNTIYF. The CDR3 nucleotides read TGTGCCAGCAGCGCGGACAGGCCGCGAAACACCATATATTTT.